This T cell receptor (beta chain) was sequenced in a study of T cells in localized non-small cell lung cancer. General study findings and limits: Adjacent lung exhibited a median of 57 among the 100 most abundant tumor clones. The highest T cell clonality was in uninvolved adjacent lung, above tumor.

Looked up from germline, CDR1 is SGHTA and CDR2 is FQGNSA. This CDR3 has 11 residues. This clone was recorded once. Its antigen is unknown. Its ends do not fully match the called genes, so a read error is possible. Assay: immunoSEQ multiplex PCR; the TCRdb copy retains only in-frame clones and omits some. The repertoire includes approximately 8,000 clones, around 87% of them detected once, and 25% to 30% sits in the top ten. The material was peripheral blood, obtained before any cancer treatment. The chain couples TRBV7-2 to TRBJ1-2, with D possibly being TRBD1 (5 bases). The sequence was obtained from a male donor at least 60 years old with stage III lung adenocarcinoma. The DNA for the CDR3 is TGTGCCAGCAGCTTCGGCAGGGCCCTAGTCTTC. Amino acids: CASSFGRALVF.